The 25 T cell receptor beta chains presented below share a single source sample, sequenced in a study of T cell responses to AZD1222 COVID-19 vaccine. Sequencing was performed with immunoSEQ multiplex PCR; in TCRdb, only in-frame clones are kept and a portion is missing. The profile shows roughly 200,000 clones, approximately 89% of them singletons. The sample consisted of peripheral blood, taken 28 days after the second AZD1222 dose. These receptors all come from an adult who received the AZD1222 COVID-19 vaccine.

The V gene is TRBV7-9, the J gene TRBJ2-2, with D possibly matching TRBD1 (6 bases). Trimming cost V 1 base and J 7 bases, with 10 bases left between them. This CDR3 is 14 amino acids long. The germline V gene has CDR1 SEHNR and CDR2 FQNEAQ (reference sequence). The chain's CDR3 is CASSLDRDGGELFF. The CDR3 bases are TGTGCCAGCAGCTTAGACAGGGATGGCGGGGAGCTGTTTTTT.

The CDR3 reads CAWSLNRDSEQYF. The DNA for the CDR3 is TGTGCCTGGAGTCTCAACCGGGACAGCGAGCAGTACTTC. The rearrangement links TRBV30 to TRBJ2-7, with 7 bases matching TRBD1. The CDR3 is made up of 13 amino acids. The germline V gene has CDR1 GTSNPN and CDR2 SVGIG (reference sequence). Trimming took 2 bases from V and 6 from J; bases not matched to a gene: 7.

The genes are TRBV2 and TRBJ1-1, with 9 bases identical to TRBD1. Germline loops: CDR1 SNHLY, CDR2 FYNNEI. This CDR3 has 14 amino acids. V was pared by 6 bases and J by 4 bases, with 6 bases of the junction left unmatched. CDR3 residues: CASRVGQGSTEAFF. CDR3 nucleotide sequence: TGTGCCAGCAGGGTAGGACAGGGGTCCACTGAAGCTTTCTTT.

In DNA form, the CDR3 reads TGTGCCAGTAGCCCCCAACGGCGGGGTGGGACAGATACGCAGTATTTT. This gives the protein CASSPQRRGGTDTQYF. The chain employs TRBV19 and TRBJ2-3, with a possible D match to TRBD2 (6 bases). The CDR3 is 16 amino acids. V was shortened by 6 bases and J by 3 bases, with 19 bases between the two germline ends. Germline V CDR1 and CDR2: LNHDA, SQIVND (reference sequence).

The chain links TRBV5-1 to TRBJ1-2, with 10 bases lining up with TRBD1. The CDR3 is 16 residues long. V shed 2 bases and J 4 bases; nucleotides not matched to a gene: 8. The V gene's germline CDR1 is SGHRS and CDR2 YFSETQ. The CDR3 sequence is CASSLRTGGTGYGYTF. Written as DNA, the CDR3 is TGCGCCAGCAGCTTAAGGACAGGGGGGACCGGCTATGGCTACACCTTC.

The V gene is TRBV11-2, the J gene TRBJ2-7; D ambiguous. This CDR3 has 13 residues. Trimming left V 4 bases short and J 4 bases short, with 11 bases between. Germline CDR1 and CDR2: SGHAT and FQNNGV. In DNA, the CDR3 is TGTGCCAGCAGCTCCGCTCTTGGATACGAGCAGTACTTC. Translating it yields CASSSALGYEQYF.

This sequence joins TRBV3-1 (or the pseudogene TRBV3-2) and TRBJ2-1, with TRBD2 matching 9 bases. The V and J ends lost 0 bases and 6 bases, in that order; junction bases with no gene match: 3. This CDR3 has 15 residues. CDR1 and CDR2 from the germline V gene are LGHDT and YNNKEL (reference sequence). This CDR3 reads CASSQEGSGSNEQFF. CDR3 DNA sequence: TGTGCCAGCAGCCAAGAAGGTAGCGGGAGCAATGAGCAGTTCTTC.

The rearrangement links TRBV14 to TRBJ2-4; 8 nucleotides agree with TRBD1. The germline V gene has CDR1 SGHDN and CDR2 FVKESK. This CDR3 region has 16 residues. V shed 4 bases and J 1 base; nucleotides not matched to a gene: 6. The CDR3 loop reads CASSLGTGRAKNIQYF. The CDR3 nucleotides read TGTGCCAGCAGCCTAGGGACAGGCCGGGCCAAAAACATTCAGTACTTC.

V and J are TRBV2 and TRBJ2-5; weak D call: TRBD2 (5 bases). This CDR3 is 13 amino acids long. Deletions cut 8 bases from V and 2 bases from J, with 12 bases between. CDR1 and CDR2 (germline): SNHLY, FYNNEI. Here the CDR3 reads CASSPGRQETQYF. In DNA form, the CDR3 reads TGTGCCAGCTCTCCGGGGAGACAAGAGACCCAGTACTTC.

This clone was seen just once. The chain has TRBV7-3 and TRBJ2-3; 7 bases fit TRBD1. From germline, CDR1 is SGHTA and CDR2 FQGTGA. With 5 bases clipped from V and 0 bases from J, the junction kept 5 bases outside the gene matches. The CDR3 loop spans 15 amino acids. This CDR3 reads CASSRRGLSTDTQYF. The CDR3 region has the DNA TGTGCCAGCAGCCGTAGGGGGCTCAGCACAGATACGCAGTATTTT. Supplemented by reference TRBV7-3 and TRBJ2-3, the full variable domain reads GAGVSQTPSNKVTEKGKYVELRCDPISGHTALYWYRQSLGQGPEFLIYFQGTGAADDSGLPNDRFFAVRPEGSVSTLKIQRTERGDSAVYLCASSRRGLSTDTQYFGPGTRLTVL.

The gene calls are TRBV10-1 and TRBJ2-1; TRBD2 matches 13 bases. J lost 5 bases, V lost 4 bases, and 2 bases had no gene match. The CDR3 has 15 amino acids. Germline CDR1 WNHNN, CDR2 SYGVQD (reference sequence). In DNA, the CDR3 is TGCGCCAGCAGTGTCGGGACTAGCGGGAACAATGAGCAGTTCTTC. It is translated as CASSVGTSGNNEQFF.

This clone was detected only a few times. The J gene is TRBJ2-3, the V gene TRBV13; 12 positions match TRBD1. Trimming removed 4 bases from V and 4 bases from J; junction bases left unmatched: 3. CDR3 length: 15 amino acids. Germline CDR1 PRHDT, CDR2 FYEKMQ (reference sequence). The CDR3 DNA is TGTGCCAGCAGCTCCCGGGACAGGGGGCCAGATACGCAGTATTTT. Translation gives CASSSRDRGPDTQYF.

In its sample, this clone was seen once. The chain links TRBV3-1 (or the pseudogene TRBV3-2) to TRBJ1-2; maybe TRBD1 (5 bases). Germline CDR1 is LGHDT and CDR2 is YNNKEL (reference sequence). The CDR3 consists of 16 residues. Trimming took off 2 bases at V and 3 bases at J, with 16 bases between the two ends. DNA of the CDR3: TGTGCCAGCAGCCAAAGGACACTTCCTACGGACTATGGCTACACCTTC. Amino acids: CASSQRTLPTDYGYTF.

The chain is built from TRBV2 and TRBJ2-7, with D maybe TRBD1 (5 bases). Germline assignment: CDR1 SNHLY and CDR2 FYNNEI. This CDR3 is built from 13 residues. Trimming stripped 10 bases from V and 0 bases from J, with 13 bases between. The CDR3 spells CAIRSRDSYEQYF. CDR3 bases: TGTGCCATCCGCTCCAGGGACTCCTACGAGCAGTACTTC.

In nucleotides, the CDR3 is TGTGCCAGCAGTTACCCCCCCAATCAGCCCCAGCATTTT. Protein product: CASSYPPNQPQHF. The V and J genes are TRBV6-2 or TRBV6-3 and TRBJ1-5; D gene uncertain. CDR3 size: 13 residues. Germline CDR1 MNHEY, CDR2 SVGEGT. Trimming cost V 2 bases and J 3 bases, with 5 bases left between them.

The CDR3 reads CASSRTGSPLYNEQFF. Written as DNA, the CDR3 is TGTGCCAGTAGCCGGACAGGGAGCCCTTTATACAATGAGCAGTTCTTC. V usage is TRBV19 and J usage is TRBJ2-1; 8 bases agree with TRBD1. The CDR3 runs to 16 residues. V lost 6 bases, J lost 4 bases, and 11 bases stayed unmatched. In germline, CDR1 is LNHDA, CDR2 SQIVND (reference sequence). Supplemented by reference TRBV19 and TRBJ2-1, the full variable domain reads DGGITQSPKYLFRKEGQNVTLSCEQNLNHDAMYWYRQDPGQGLRLIYYSQIVNDFQKGDIAEGYSVSREKKESFPLTVTSAQKNPTAFYLCASSRTGSPLYNEQFFGPGTRLTVL.

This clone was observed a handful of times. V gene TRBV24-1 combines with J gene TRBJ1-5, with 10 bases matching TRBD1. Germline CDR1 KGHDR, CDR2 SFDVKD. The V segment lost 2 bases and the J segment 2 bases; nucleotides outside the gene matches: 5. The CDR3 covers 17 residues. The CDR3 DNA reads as TGTGCCACCAGTGATTCCCGACAGGGGGCAGGCAATCAGCCCCAGCATTTT. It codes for CATSDSRQGAGNQPQHF.

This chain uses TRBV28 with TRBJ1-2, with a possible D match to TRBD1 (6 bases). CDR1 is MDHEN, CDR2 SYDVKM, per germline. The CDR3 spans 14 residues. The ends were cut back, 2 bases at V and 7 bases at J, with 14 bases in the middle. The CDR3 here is CASSLRTAQGGYTF. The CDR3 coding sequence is TGTGCCAGCAGTTTACGGACAGCTCAAGGTGGCTACACCTTC.

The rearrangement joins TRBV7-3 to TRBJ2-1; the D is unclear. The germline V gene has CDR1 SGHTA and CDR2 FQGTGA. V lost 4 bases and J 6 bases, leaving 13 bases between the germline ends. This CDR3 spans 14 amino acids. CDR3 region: CASSSARTFNEQFF. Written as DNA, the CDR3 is TGTGCCAGCAGCTCGGCACGGACCTTCAATGAGCAGTTCTTC. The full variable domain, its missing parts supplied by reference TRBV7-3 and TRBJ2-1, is GAGVSQTPSNKVTEKGKYVELRCDPISGHTALYWYRQSLGQGPEFLIYFQGTGAADDSGLPNDRFFAVRPEGSVSTLKIQRTERGDSAVYLCASSSARTFNEQFFGPGTRLTVL.

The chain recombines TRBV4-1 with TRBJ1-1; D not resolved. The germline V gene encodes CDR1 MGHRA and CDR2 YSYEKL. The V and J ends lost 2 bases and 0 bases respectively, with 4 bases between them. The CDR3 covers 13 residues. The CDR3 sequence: CASSQPLNTEAFF. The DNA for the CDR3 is TGCGCCAGCAGCCAACCGCTGAACACTGAAGCTTTCTTT.

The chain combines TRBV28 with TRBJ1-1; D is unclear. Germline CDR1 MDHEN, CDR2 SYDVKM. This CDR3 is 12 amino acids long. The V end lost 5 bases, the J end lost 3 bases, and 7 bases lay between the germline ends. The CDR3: CASSTLYTEAFF. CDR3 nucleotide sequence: TGTGCCAGCAGTACCTTATACACTGAAGCTTTCTTT.

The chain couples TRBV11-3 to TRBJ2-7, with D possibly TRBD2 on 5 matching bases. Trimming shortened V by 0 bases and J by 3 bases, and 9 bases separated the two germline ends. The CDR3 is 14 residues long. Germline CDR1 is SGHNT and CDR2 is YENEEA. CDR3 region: CASSLELAFYEQYF. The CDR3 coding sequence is TGTGCCAGCAGCTTAGAGCTAGCTTTCTACGAGCAGTACTTC.

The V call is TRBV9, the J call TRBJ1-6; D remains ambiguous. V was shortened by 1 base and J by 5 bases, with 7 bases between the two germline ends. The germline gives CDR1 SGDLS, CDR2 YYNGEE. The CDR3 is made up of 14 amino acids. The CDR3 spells CASSVSTNNSPLHF. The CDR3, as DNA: TGTGCCAGCAGCGTAAGCACTAATAATTCACCCCTCCACTTT.

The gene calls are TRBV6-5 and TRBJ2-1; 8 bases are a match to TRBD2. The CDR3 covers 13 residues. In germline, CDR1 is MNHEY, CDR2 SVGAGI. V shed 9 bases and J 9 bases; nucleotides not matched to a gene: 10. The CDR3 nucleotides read TGTGCCAGTCAACCGGGACTAGGAACTGAGCAGTTCTTC. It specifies CASQPGLGTEQFF.

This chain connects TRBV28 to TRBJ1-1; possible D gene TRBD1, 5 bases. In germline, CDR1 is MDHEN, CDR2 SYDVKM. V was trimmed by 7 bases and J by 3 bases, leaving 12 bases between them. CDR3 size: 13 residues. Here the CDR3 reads CASTSDKYTEAFF. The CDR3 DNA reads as TGTGCCAGCACCTCGGACAAATACACTGAAGCTTTCTTT.